The 18 T cell receptor beta chains listed next were all sequenced from one sample in a study of glioma-infiltrating T cells after dendritic cell vaccination. The assay was immunoSEQ multiplex PCR, and TCRdb's table has in-frame clones only and misses some. This table holds under 130,000 clones, 75% to 85% found once. The starting material was blood, obtained before dendritic cell vaccination. All receptors derive from a human donor with glioblastoma.

V usage is TRBV29-1 and J usage is TRBJ2-5; D is perhaps TRBD1 (8 bases). Germline loops: CDR1 SQVTM, CDR2 ANQGSEA. The V end was cut by 7 bases, the J end by 7 bases, with 19 bases between. CDR3 length: 13 residues. CDR3 nucleotides: TGCAGCGCGCGGGGGACAGGAAGGTGGACCCAGTACTTC. Translation gives CSARGTGRWTQYF.

V usage is TRBV11-1 and J usage is TRBJ1-3; D ambiguous. This CDR3 is built from 16 residues. Germline lookup yields CDR1 SGHAT and CDR2 FQDESV (reference sequence). The V end lost 5 bases, the J end lost 4 bases, and 18 bases lay between the germline ends. The CDR3: CASSTWEGARGNTIYF. For the CDR3, the DNA is TGTGCCAGCAGCACCTGGGAGGGCGCGAGAGGAAACACCATATATTTT.

The chain carries TRBV6-5 and TRBJ1-1; TRBD1 matches 9 bases. Trimming took 6 bases from V and 10 from J; bases not matched to a gene: 12. Per the germline V gene, CDR1 is MNHEY and CDR2 is SVGAGI. The CDR3 sequence is 14 residues long. CDR3 region: CASSRDRARGAAFF. Written as DNA, the CDR3 is TGTGCCAGCAGCCGGGACAGGGCCCGAGGTGCAGCTTTCTTT.

V is TRBV7-2 and J is TRBJ1-5; 7 bases are shared with TRBD1. V gave up 5 bases and J gave up 4 bases; unmatched junction bases: 14. The CDR3 is made up of 17 amino acids. CDR1 is SGHTA and CDR2 is FQGNSA in the germline V gene. As DNA, the CDR3 is TGTGCCAGCAGCCCCCAGGGGGGCGCTTACATTAATCAGCCCCAGCATTTT. It is translated as CASSPQGGAYINQPQHF.

The chain is built from TRBV18 and TRBJ1-5, with D perhaps TRBD1 (6 bases). V lost 6 bases and J lost 0, with 9 bases in between. CDR1 is KGHSH and CDR2 is LQKENI in the germline V gene. The length of the CDR3 is 14 residues. CDR3 sequence reads: CASSRQVSNQPQHF. CDR3 sequence (DNA): TGTGCCAGCTCCCGACAGGTTAGCAATCAGCCCCAGCATTTT.

The chain joins TRBV7-9 to TRBJ1-1; no definite D call. Trimming pared 4 bases from V and 5 bases from J, leaving 14 bases between. The length of the CDR3 is 14 residues. Germline V lookup: CDR1 SEHNR, CDR2 FQNEAQ (reference sequence). This CDR3 reads CASSSSGRNTEAFF. DNA for the CDR3: TGTGCCAGCAGCTCGAGCGGCAGGAATACTGAAGCTTTCTTT.

The chain is built from TRBV30 and TRBJ2-7; 9 nucleotides match TRBD2. The V gene's germline CDR1 is GTSNPN and CDR2 SVGIG (reference sequence). The CDR3 length is 18 residues. V dropped 0 bases and J dropped 4; count of bases not matched to a gene: 16. The CDR3 region has the DNA TGTGCCTGGAGTGTGCCCTCCGGGGTAGCGGGGGAACCTTACGAGCAGTACTTC. It specifies CAWSVPSGVAGEPYEQYF.

This sequence joins TRBV30 and TRBJ1-6, with 7 positions matching TRBD1. After removal of 3 bases from V and 7 bases from J, the junction contained 6 bases not matched to a gene. The length of the CDR3 is 14 residues. Germline V gives CDR1 GTSNPN, CDR2 SVGIG (reference sequence). The CDR3 loop is CAWRAGTANSPLHF. The CDR3 DNA reads as TGTGCCTGGAGGGCCGGGACAGCGAATTCACCCCTCCACTTT.

This clone appeared once. The chain employs TRBV2 and TRBJ2-2; 10 bases line up with TRBD2. CDR3 size: 18 residues. Germline V gene lookup returns CDR1 SNHLY and CDR2 FYNNEI. Trimming cost V 6 bases and J 1 base; bases outside gene matches: 11. For the CDR3, the DNA is TGTGCCAGCAGAAGAACGTGGGCTAGCGGGGGGAACACCGGGGAGCTGTTTTTT. Protein sequence: CASRRTWASGGNTGELFF.

V and J are TRBV19 and TRBJ2-7, with D possibly TRBD1 on 5 matching bases. V shed 1 base and J shed 6 bases, with 19 bases lying between them. CDR3 length: 16 amino acids. Per germline, CDR1 LNHDA and CDR2 SQIVND (reference sequence). CDR3 nucleotide sequence: TGTGCCAGTAGTATAGGGCATATGGGGCTCTTTCGCGAGCAGTACTTC. It is translated as CASSIGHMGLFREQYF.

The rearrangement joins TRBV30 to TRBJ1-2, with a tentative D call TRBD1 (5 bases). V dropped 0 bases and J dropped 5 bases, with 22 bases sitting between them. Germline lookup yields CDR1 GTSNPN and CDR2 SVGIG (reference sequence). This CDR3 has 17 residues. This CDR3 reads CAWSVMGLPDVRYGYTF. The CDR3 bases are TGTGCCTGGAGTGTAATGGGGCTCCCTGATGTGAGGTATGGCTACACCTTC.

The chain employs TRBV4-1 and TRBJ1-6; 7 nucleotides align to TRBD1. CDR3 length equals 18 residues. J gave up 0 bases and V 6 bases, and 11 bases lay outside the gene matches. Looked up from germline, CDR1 is MGHRA and CDR2 is YSYEKL. The CDR3 coding sequence is TGCGCCAGCAGTTCGGAACCCAGGGGGAGCTCCTATAATTCACCCCTCCACTTT. Encoded protein: CASSSEPRGSSYNSPLHF.

For the CDR3, the DNA is TGCGCCAGCAGTAAGACACCGGCAGGGGAAAAACTGTTTTTT. Protein: CASSKTPAGEKLFF. This sequence joins TRBV10-1 and TRBJ1-4; perhaps TRBD1 as D (5 bases). This CDR3 comprises 14 residues. V was shortened by 5 bases and J by 8 bases, with 15 bases between the two germline ends. From germline, CDR1 is WNHNN and CDR2 SYGVQD (reference sequence).

For this clone: The junction and the germline gene differ at one end; a read error may be behind it. In DNA, the CDR3 is TGTGCCAGTAGTAGGGACAGGAATCAACCCCAGCATTTT. Translated, it gives CASSRDRNQPQHF. The chain joins TRBV19 to TRBJ1-5, with 8 positions matching TRBD1. This CDR3 is built from 13 residues. Germline CDR1 reads LNHDA; CDR2 reads SQIVND (reference sequence). Using reference TRBV19 and TRBJ1-5 for the parts outside the CDR3, the full variable domain is DGGITQSPKYLFRKEGQNVTLSCEQNLNHDAMYWYRQDPGQGLRLIYYSQIVNDFQKGDIAEGYSVSREKKESFPLTVTSAQKNPTAFYLCASSRDRNQPQHFGDGTRLSIL.

The rearrangement uses TRBV11-2 and TRBJ2-3; TRBD2 matches at 9 bases. Per germline, CDR1 SGHAT and CDR2 FQNNGV. The CDR3 consists of 14 residues. V trimming: 3 bases; J trimming: 6 bases; junction bases outside the gene matches: 4. The CDR3 coding sequence is TGTGCCAGCAGCTTGGGACTAGCTGGGGATACGCAGTATTTT. It translates to CASSLGLAGDTQYF.

The rearrangement joins TRBV6-5 to TRBJ2-7; 7 bases fit TRBD1. Germline loops: CDR1 MNHEY, CDR2 SVGAGI. The junction had 8 bases not matched to a gene; V was cut back by 6 bases and J by 0 bases. CDR3 size: 15 residues. The CDR3 spells CASRIDRATSYEQYF. For the CDR3, the DNA is TGTGCCAGCAGGATCGACAGGGCCACCTCCTACGAGCAGTACTTC.

This clone appeared a few times. This chain links TRBV11-2 with TRBJ1-2, with D perhaps TRBD1 (5 bases). Germline CDR1 is SGHAT and CDR2 is FQNNGV. The CDR3 loop spans 15 amino acids. V was cut by 4 bases and J by 5 bases, with 17 bases left in between. The CDR3 is CASSSLQGLSYGYTF. The CDR3 DNA reads as TGTGCCAGCAGCTCACTTCAGGGTCTCTCTTATGGCTACACCTTC.

This sequence joins TRBV5-1 and TRBJ2-5; D might be TRBD1 (6 bases). The CDR3 spans 16 residues. Per the germline V gene, CDR1 is SGHRS and CDR2 is YFSETQ. V lost 1 base and J 4 bases, leaving 17 bases between the germline ends. CDR3 coding DNA: TGCGCCAGCAGCTTGCAGACAGGCCAGCCAATAGAGACCCAGTACTTC. Its protein product is CASSLQTGQPIETQYF.